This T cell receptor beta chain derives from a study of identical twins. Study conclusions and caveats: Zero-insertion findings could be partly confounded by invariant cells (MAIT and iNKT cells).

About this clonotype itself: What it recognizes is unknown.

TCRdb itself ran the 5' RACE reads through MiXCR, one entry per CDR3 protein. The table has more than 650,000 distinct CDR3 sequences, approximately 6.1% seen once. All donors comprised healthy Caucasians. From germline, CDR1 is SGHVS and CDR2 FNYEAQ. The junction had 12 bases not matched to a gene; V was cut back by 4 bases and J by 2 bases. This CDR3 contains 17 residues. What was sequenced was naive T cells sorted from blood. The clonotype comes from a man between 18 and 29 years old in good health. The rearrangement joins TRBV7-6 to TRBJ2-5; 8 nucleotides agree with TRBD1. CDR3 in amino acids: CASSYNIFGQGQETQYF. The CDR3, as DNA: TGTGCCAGCAGCTACAATATCTTCGGACAGGGACAAGAGACCCAGTACTTC. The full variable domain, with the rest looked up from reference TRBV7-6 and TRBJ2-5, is GAGVSQSPRYKVTKRGQDVALRCDPISGHVSLYWYRQALGQGPEFLTYFNYEAQQDKSGLPNDRFSAERPEGSISTLTIQRTEQRDSAMYRCASSYNIFGQGQETQYFGPGTRLLVL.